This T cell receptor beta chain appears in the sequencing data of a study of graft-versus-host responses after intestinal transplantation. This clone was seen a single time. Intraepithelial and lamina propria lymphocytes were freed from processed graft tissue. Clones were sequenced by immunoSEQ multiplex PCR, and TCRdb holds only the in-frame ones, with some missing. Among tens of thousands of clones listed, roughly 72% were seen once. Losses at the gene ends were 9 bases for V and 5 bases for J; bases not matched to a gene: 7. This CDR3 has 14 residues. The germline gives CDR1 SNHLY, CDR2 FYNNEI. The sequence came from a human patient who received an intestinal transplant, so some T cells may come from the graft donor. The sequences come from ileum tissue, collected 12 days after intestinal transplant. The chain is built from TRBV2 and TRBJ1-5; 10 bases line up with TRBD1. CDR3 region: CASGTGEGHQPQHF. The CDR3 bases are TGTGCCAGTGGGACAGGGGAAGGCCATCAGCCCCAGCATTTT.